Listed below are T cell receptor beta chains from one sample, sequenced in a study of T cell responses to AZD1222 COVID-19 vaccine. Data came from immunoSEQ multiplex PCR; TCRdb stores just in-frame clones and leaves some out. Counted here are 90,000 or so clones, approximately 90% occurring once; the ten biggest clones make up 5.5%. Here the sequenced sample was peripheral blood, taken 28 days after the second AZD1222 dose. All receptors come from an adult who received the AZD1222 COVID-19 vaccine. Each CDR3 is given with its conserved first and last residue. The order of the fields is D gene, J gene, clone size, V gene, CDR3 DNA, CDR3 protein. The D gene is left open where the match is weak. The size entry is marked missing in some rows and otherwise reads once, few, many or a size class.

d_call: .; j_call: TRBJ1-5; clone_size: once; v_call: TRBV7-2; cdr3_nt: TGTGCCAGCAGACAAGACAGGTCAGGCAATCAGCCCCAGCATTTT; cdr3_aa: CASRQDRSGNQPQHF
d_call: .; j_call: TRBJ1-1; clone_size: .; v_call: TRBV12-3/TRBV12-4; cdr3_nt: TGTGCCAGCAGATGGAACACTGAAGCTTTCTTT; cdr3_aa: CASRWNTEAFF
d_call: .; j_call: TRBJ1-2; clone_size: .; v_call: TRBV28; cdr3_nt: TGTGCCAGCAGTTTGCGGGTAGAGCCCTATGGCTACACCTTC; cdr3_aa: CASSLRVEPYGYTF
d_call: .; j_call: TRBJ1-5; clone_size: .; v_call: TRBV28; cdr3_nt: TGTGCCAGCAGTTTACTAGGAGGTGGCAATCAGCCCCAGCATTTT; cdr3_aa: CASSLLGGGNQPQHF
d_call: .; j_call: TRBJ1-2; clone_size: few; v_call: TRBV3-1/TRBV3-2; cdr3_nt: TGTGCCAGCAGCCAAGATGGGGCAGGGGATGGCTACACCTTC; cdr3_aa: CASSQDGAGDGYTF
d_call: .; j_call: TRBJ2-3; clone_size: .; v_call: TRBV9; cdr3_nt: TGTGCCAGCAGCGTATCACAGGAGACTAGCACAGATACGCAGTATTTT; cdr3_aa: CASSVSQETSTDTQYF
d_call: .; j_call: TRBJ2-1; clone_size: once; v_call: TRBV11-3; cdr3_nt: TGTGCCAGCAGCCCACAAGGGGGGTCCTACAATGAGCAGTTCTTC; cdr3_aa: CASSPQGGSYNEQFF
d_call: .; j_call: TRBJ2-3; clone_size: .; v_call: TRBV6-4; cdr3_nt: TGTGCCAGCAGTGTGACGGGAAGCACAGATACGCAGTATTTT; cdr3_aa: CASSVTGSTDTQYF
d_call: .; j_call: TRBJ1-6; clone_size: .; v_call: TRBV19; cdr3_nt: TGTGCCAGTAGGAACCGACAGCGTAATTCACCCCTCCACTTT; cdr3_aa: CASRNRQRNSPLHF
d_call: TRBD2; j_call: TRBJ2-2; clone_size: .; v_call: TRBV27; cdr3_nt: TGTGCCAGCACTAGCGGGGGGGCCATCGGGGAGCTGTTTTTT; cdr3_aa: CASTSGGAIGELFF
d_call: .; j_call: TRBJ1-5; clone_size: .; v_call: TRBV6-5; cdr3_nt: TGTGCCAGCAGTTACTCGACGAACAGGCAGCCCCAGCATTTT; cdr3_aa: CASSYSTNRQPQHF
d_call: TRBD1; j_call: TRBJ1-1; clone_size: .; v_call: TRBV14; cdr3_nt: TGTGCCAGCAGGTATACAGGGGGCACTGAAGCTTTCTTT; cdr3_aa: CASRYTGGTEAFF
d_call: TRBD2; j_call: TRBJ2-1; clone_size: .; v_call: TRBV6-4; cdr3_nt: TGTGCCAGCAGTGTACGGGGGGGTACGAATGAGCAGTTCTTC; cdr3_aa: CASSVRGGTNEQFF
d_call: .; j_call: TRBJ1-2; clone_size: .; v_call: TRBV7-9; cdr3_nt: TGTGCCAGCAGCTTGGGTCAATCCGAAAACTATGGCTACACCTTC; cdr3_aa: CASSLGQSENYGYTF
d_call: TRBD1; j_call: TRBJ2-5; clone_size: .; v_call: TRBV7-7; cdr3_nt: TGTGCCAGCAGCCTTTCAAAGGGACAGCAGGAGACCCAGTACTTC; cdr3_aa: CASSLSKGQQETQYF
d_call: .; j_call: TRBJ1-2; clone_size: .; v_call: TRBV27; cdr3_nt: TGTGCCAGCAGTTTAGGGGGCTTTGGCTACACCTTC; cdr3_aa: CASSLGGFGYTF
d_call: .; j_call: TRBJ2-1; clone_size: .; v_call: TRBV9; cdr3_nt: TGTGCCAGCAGCCTCGACAGGATGTCCTACAATGAGCAGTTCTTC; cdr3_aa: CASSLDRMSYNEQFF
d_call: .; j_call: TRBJ1-4; clone_size: once; v_call: TRBV5-1; cdr3_nt: TGCGCCAGCAGCACCGGACACAGTAATGAAAAACTGTTTTTT; cdr3_aa: CASSTGHSNEKLFF
d_call: .; j_call: TRBJ2-1; clone_size: .; v_call: TRBV7-3; cdr3_nt: TGTGCCAGCAGCTTAACGCGAACAAATGAGCAGTTCTTC; cdr3_aa: CASSLTRTNEQFF
d_call: .; j_call: TRBJ1-4; clone_size: .; v_call: TRBV30; cdr3_nt: TGTGCCTGGAGTGACGGGAAGGCAACTAATGAAAAACTGTTTTTT; cdr3_aa: CAWSDGKATNEKLFF
d_call: TRBD1; j_call: TRBJ1-3; clone_size: .; v_call: TRBV5-6; cdr3_nt: TGTGCCAGCAGCTCGACAGGGCTAAGGGACCCACATTTT; cdr3_aa: CASSSTGLRDPHF
d_call: .; j_call: TRBJ2-4; clone_size: .; v_call: TRBV6-2/TRBV6-3; cdr3_nt: TGTGCCAGCAGTTACGGAACACCCAAAAACATTCAGTACTTC; cdr3_aa: CASSYGTPKNIQYF
d_call: TRBD1; j_call: TRBJ1-6; clone_size: .; v_call: TRBV14; cdr3_nt: TGTGCCAGCAGCCAAGCTGACAGGGCCAGCTCACCCCTCCACTTT; cdr3_aa: CASSQADRASSPLHF
d_call: .; j_call: TRBJ1-5; clone_size: .; v_call: TRBV15; cdr3_nt: TGTGCCACCAGCCCCCGGTGGGGGGGTAATCAGCCCCAGCATTTT; cdr3_aa: CATSPRWGGNQPQHF
d_call: .; j_call: TRBJ2-3; clone_size: .; v_call: TRBV7-3; cdr3_nt: TGTGCCAGCAGCTTCCGCCTCCTGACAGATACGCAGTATTTT; cdr3_aa: CASSFRLLTDTQYF
d_call: .; j_call: TRBJ1-3; clone_size: once; v_call: TRBV28; cdr3_nt: TGTGCCAGCAGTGGTCCAACGTACAGCTCTGGAAACACCATATATTTT; cdr3_aa: CASSGPTYSSGNTIYF
d_call: TRBD1; j_call: TRBJ1-6; clone_size: .; v_call: TRBV18; cdr3_nt: TGTGCCAGCTCACCCTATGCGAGTAGGGGGCTGAGCTCCTATAATTCACCCCTCCACTTT; cdr3_aa: CASSPYASRGLSSYNSPLHF
d_call: .; j_call: TRBJ1-5; clone_size: .; v_call: TRBV30; cdr3_nt: TGTGCCTGGGCCCCTGACCATCGCAATCAGCCCCAGCATTTT; cdr3_aa: CAWAPDHRNQPQHF
d_call: .; j_call: TRBJ2-7; clone_size: .; v_call: TRBV7-9; cdr3_nt: TGTGCCAGCAGCGAATTAGTCGCCTACGAGCAGTACTTC; cdr3_aa: CASSELVAYEQYF
d_call: .; j_call: TRBJ1-2; clone_size: .; v_call: TRBV6-6; cdr3_nt: TGTGCCATATCATACAGGGACCATGGCTACACCTTC; cdr3_aa: CAISYRDHGYTF
d_call: .; j_call: TRBJ2-2; clone_size: .; v_call: TRBV5-4; cdr3_nt: TGTGCCAGCAGCTTCCTCAGGGCGCGGGCGAACACCGGGGAGCTGTTTTTT; cdr3_aa: CASSFLRARANTGELFF
d_call: .; j_call: TRBJ2-1; clone_size: once; v_call: TRBV19; cdr3_nt: TGTGCCAGTAGTACTCGAACGCTTAACAATGAGCAGTTCTTC; cdr3_aa: CASSTRTLNNEQFF
d_call: .; j_call: TRBJ1-5; clone_size: .; v_call: TRBV19; cdr3_nt: TGTGCCAGTACTTTGGGTACGAGAGGCAATCAGCCCCAGCATTTT; cdr3_aa: CASTLGTRGNQPQHF
d_call: .; j_call: TRBJ1-6; clone_size: .; v_call: TRBV18; cdr3_nt: TGTGCCAGCTCACCAGGCGCCTATAATTCACCCCTCCACTTT; cdr3_aa: CASSPGAYNSPLHF
d_call: .; j_call: TRBJ1-6; clone_size: .; v_call: TRBV7-9; cdr3_nt: TGTGCCAGCAGCCCAACCACAGGGATGGCTTCACCCCTCCACTTT; cdr3_aa: CASSPTTGMASPLHF